A single sample is the source of the 14 T cell receptor beta chains below, sequenced in a study of blood T cell repertoires in COVID-19. Sequencing used immunoSEQ multiplex PCR; TCRdb keeps in-frame clones, though not all of them. The sample has about 190,000 clones, approximately 88% seen once. Sequencing was done on a sample of peripheral blood. The receptors come from a man in his forties with acute or convalescent COVID-19.

This clone was seen only once. CDR3 nucleotides: TGTGCCAGCTCACCCTCGTACAATGAGCAGTTCTTC. Protein product: CASSPSYNEQFF. This chain links TRBV18 with TRBJ2-1; the D is unclear. CDR3 size: 12 residues. Between the trimmed V and J ends, which lost 3 bases and 4 bases, there was a span of 4 bases. Germline V CDR1 and CDR2: KGHSH, LQKENI.

The chain combines TRBV7-9 with TRBJ2-1; 11 bases match TRBD1. CDR3 length equals 15 residues. CDR1 and CDR2 from the germline V gene are SEHNR and FQNEAQ (reference sequence). V was clipped by 4 bases and J by 7 bases; unmatched bases: 6. CDR3 protein: CASSSSDRGRNEQFF. Here the CDR3 DNA reads TGTGCCAGCAGCTCATCGGACAGGGGGCGTAATGAGCAGTTCTTC. Full variable domain (remainder filled in from reference TRBV7-9 and TRBJ2-1): DTGVSQNPRHKITKRGQNVTFRCDPISEHNRLYWYRQTLGQGPEFLTYFQNEAQLEKSRLLSDRFSAERPKGSFSTLEIQRTEQGDSAMYLCASSSSDRGRNEQFFGPGTRLTVL.

The rearrangement uses TRBV3-1 (or the pseudogene TRBV3-2) and TRBJ2-4, with TRBD1 identical over 8 bases. The CDR3 extends over 16 amino acids. J was trimmed by 0 bases and V by 4 bases; bases with no gene match: 5. Germline lookup yields CDR1 LGHDT and CDR2 YNNKEL (reference sequence). CDR3 DNA sequence: TGTGCCAGCAGCCGCAGGACAGGGATAGCCAAAAACATTCAGTACTTC. It encodes CASSRRTGIAKNIQYF.

J is TRBJ2-2 and V is TRBV5-4, with 9 bases lining up with TRBD2. The V segment lost 1 base and the J segment 5 bases; nucleotides outside the gene matches: 3. The germline V gene has CDR1 SGHNT and CDR2 YYREEE (reference sequence). The CDR3 consists of 15 residues. CDR3 sequence: CASSLISGGTGELFF. The DNA for the CDR3 is TGTGCCAGCAGCTTGATTAGCGGGGGAACCGGGGAGCTGTTTTTT.

The chain couples TRBV19 to TRBJ1-5; tentative D call: TRBD1 (5 bases). CDR3 length: 15 residues. The germline V and J ends were trimmed by 1 base and 7 bases, with 14 bases remaining between them. Germline CDR1 reads LNHDA; CDR2 reads SQIVND (reference sequence). The CDR3 bases are TGTGCCAGTAGTATAGGTCAGGGAACGGGCCAGCCCCAGCATTTT. Translated: CASSIGQGTGQPQHF.

V gene TRBV7-6 combines with J gene TRBJ2-7; 10 positions match TRBD2. From germline, CDR1 is SGHVS and CDR2 FNYEAQ. The CDR3 is made up of 17 amino acids. With 5 bases clipped from V and 4 bases from J, the junction kept 14 bases outside the gene matches. The DNA of the CDR3 is TGTGCCAGCAGCCGCGGGGAGAGCGGGGGGGGAAATTACGAGCAGTACTTC. As protein: CASSRGESGGGNYEQYF.

The J gene is TRBJ1-6, the V gene TRBV9, with 10 bases aligning to TRBD1. Germline V gene data show CDR1 as SGDLS and CDR2 as YYNGEE. Trimming cost V 0 bases and J 9 bases; bases outside gene matches: 3. The CDR3 has 15 amino acids. CDR3 coding DNA: TGTGCCAGCAGCGTAGAGGGACAGGGGACTTCACCCCTCCACTTT. It translates to CASSVEGQGTSPLHF.

The CDR3 DNA reads TGTGCCAGCAGCTTAGTCCAAAACTATGGCTACACCTTC. This encodes CASSLVQNYGYTF. V is TRBV11-2 and J is TRBJ1-2; no clear D. V was trimmed by 1 base and J by 2 bases, leaving 5 bases between them. The CDR3 is made up of 13 amino acids. Germline CDR1 is SGHAT and CDR2 is FQNNGV. The entire variable domain, with the rest obtained from reference TRBV11-2 and TRBJ1-2, is as follows: EAGVAQSPRYKIIEKRQSVAFWCNPISGHATLYWYQQILGQGPKLLIQFQNNGVVDDSQLPKDRFSAERLKGVDSTLKIQPAKLEDSAVYLCASSLVQNYGYTFGSGTRLTVV.

J is TRBJ1-2 and V is TRBV12-3 or TRBV12-4; 7 bases are a match to TRBD1. The CDR3 has 13 amino acids. With V trimmed by 6 bases and J by 8 bases, 9 bases remained unmatched. The CDR3: CASRMTGTGGYTF. CDR3 coding DNA: TGTGCCAGCAGGATGACAGGGACGGGAGGCTACACCTTC.

The chain employs TRBV6-5 and TRBJ1-5; 7 bases map to TRBD1. With V trimmed by 8 bases and J by 7 bases, 8 bases remained unmatched. The CDR3 is 13 residues long. CDR1 and CDR2 (germline): MNHEY, SVGAGI. CDR3 protein: CASGPGGWQPQHF. In nucleotides, the CDR3 is TGTGCCAGCGGCCCAGGGGGTTGGCAGCCCCAGCATTTT.

This clone was found once. The genes are TRBV5-1 and TRBJ2-3; 7 bases match TRBD2. CDR1 SGHRS and CDR2 YFSETQ come from the germline V gene. The length of the CDR3 is 16 residues. Trimming took 2 bases from V and 2 from J; bases not matched to a gene: 8. The CDR3 loop is CASSLGTSALTDTQYF. CDR3 DNA sequence: TGCGCCAGCAGCTTAGGAACTAGCGCCCTCACAGATACGCAGTATTTT.

This chain uses TRBV2 with TRBJ1-1; D gene unclear. The CDR3 extends over 15 amino acids. V gave up 4 bases and J gave up 4 bases, with 16 bases separating them. Germline V gene sequence: CDR1 SNHLY, CDR2 FYNNEI. Here the CDR3 DNA reads TGTGCCAGCAGTGGACGCAGCGGGCGCGGCACTGAAGCTTTCTTT. Its protein product is CASSGRSGRGTEAFF.

The chain couples TRBV24-1 to TRBJ1-3, with no clear D. Trimming took 3 bases from V and 0 from J, leaving 5 bases between them. This CDR3 region has 14 residues. The germline CDR1 and CDR2 sequences are KGHDR and SFDVKD. CDR3 protein: CATSDNSSGNTIYF. The CDR3 DNA follows: TGTGCCACCAGTGATAATAGCTCTGGAAACACCATATATTTT.

This sequence joins TRBV2 and TRBJ2-2; D might be TRBD2 (6 bases). Trimming removed 2 bases from V and 1 base from J, with 11 bases in between. The CDR3 contains 16 residues. Germline CDR1 and CDR2: SNHLY and FYNNEI. CDR3: CASSEWRAGNTGELFF. In DNA, the CDR3 is TGTGCCAGCAGTGAATGGAGGGCAGGGAACACCGGGGAGCTGTTTTTT.